The T cell receptor beta chain described here comes from a study of tumor-infiltrating lymphocytes in primary liver carcinoma. Notes on the study in general: Tumors significantly exceeded blood in top-250-clone fraction (p = 0.039). About 7.5-25% of top clones, no more, were shared by all five regions. Tumor-adjacent and tumor-blood pairs showed less overlap than tumor region pairs.

Researchers generated TCR beta cDNA from around 0.55 ug of total RNA, relying on a constant-region primer. For TCR beta, libraries were produced by three nested multiplex PCR rounds using slightly modified ARM-PCR. TRBV1-TRBV30 forward primers paired with a C-beta reverse primer were used in the first two PCR rounds, which ran roughly 9 cycles each. Using its own MiXCR run on the multiplex PCR reads, TCRdb lists one record per CDR3 protein. The data contain 65,000 to 80,000 distinct CDR3 sequences, about 70% of them singletons. RNA and DNA were co-extracted from about 19-30 mg of unsorted bulk tissue. Germline V gene sequence: CDR1 SGHTA, CDR2 FQGNSA. The CDR3 loop spans 16 amino acids. The ends were cut back, 1 base at V and 1 base at J, with 12 bases in the middle. On this clonotype itself: The antigen is undetermined. Given the absence of the conserved phenylalanine or tryptophan at the CDR3 end, a read error is likely.

The chain uses TRBV7-2 and TRBJ2-3; perhaps TRBD1 as D (5 bases). The receptor was isolated from a man aged 35-49 years with primary liver carcinoma and hepatitis B virus infection. The sample was liver tumor tissue from sampling region 4. Subset in this sample: tumor region T4, right-lateral pole. CDR3 in amino acids: CASSLGRGLGTDTQYL. As DNA, the CDR3 is TGTGCCAGCAGCTTAGGAAGGGGATTAGGCACAGATACGCAGTATCTT.